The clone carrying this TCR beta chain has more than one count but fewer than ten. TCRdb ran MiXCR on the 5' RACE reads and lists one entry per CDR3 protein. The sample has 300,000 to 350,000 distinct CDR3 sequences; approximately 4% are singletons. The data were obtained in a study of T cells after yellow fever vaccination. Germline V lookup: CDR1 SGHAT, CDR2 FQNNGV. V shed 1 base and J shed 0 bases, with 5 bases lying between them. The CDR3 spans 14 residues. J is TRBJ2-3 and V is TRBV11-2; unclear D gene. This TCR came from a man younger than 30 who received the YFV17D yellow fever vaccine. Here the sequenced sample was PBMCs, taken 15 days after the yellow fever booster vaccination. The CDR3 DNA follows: TGTGCCAGCAGCTTAGTTCCTAGCACAGATACGCAGTATTTT. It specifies CASSLVPSTDTQYF. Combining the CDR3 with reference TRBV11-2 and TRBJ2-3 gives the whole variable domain EAGVAQSPRYKIIEKRQSVAFWCNPISGHATLYWYQQILGQGPKLLIQFQNNGVVDDSQLPKDRFSAERLKGVDSTLKIQPAKLEDSAVYLCASSLVPSTDTQYFGPGTRLTVL.